This TCR beta chain stems from a study of cytomegalovirus exposure and HLA in healthy donors. Findings and limits, study-wide: Rarity marked most TCR sequences, yet some public TCRs occurred in many donors.

Turning to this clone: Its antigen is as yet unknown.

Germline lookup yields CDR1 LNHDA and CDR2 SQIVND (reference sequence). The CDR3 covers 12 residues. The V end was cut by 9 bases, the J end by 7 bases, with 13 bases between. The study ran its PCR with 60 Vbeta and 13 Jbeta primers. The repertoire was sequenced with immunoSEQ multiplex PCR; TCRdb's copy has only in-frame clones and lacks some. The sample lists 70,000 to 90,000 clones, roughly 74% occurring once. The chain carries TRBV19 and TRBJ1-5, with TRBD1 as a possible D gene (5 bases). This TCR was sampled from a man aged 40-50 years in good health and CMV-seronegative. The material sequenced was PBMCs. The CDR3 DNA follows: TGTGCCAGCTCAGGGCTGGTGCAGCCCCAGCATTTT. This codes for CASSGLVQPQHF.